Each of the 18 T cell receptor beta chains below was sequenced from the same sample in a study of cytomegalovirus exposure and HLA in healthy donors. 60 Vbeta and 13 Jbeta primers were used in PCR. TCRdb keeps only in-frame clones here, not all; method: immunoSEQ multiplex PCR. The sample has about 130,000 clones; more than 60% are singletons. Material for sequencing was PBMCs. The receptors stem from a woman aged 35 to 49 in good health and CMV-seropositive.

The chain has TRBV2 and TRBJ1-1, with D perhaps TRBD1 (5 bases). The CDR3 contains 13 residues. Looked up from germline, CDR1 is SNHLY and CDR2 is FYNNEI. The V end lost 7 bases, the J end lost 8 bases, and 17 bases lay between the germline ends. The CDR3 region has the DNA TGTGCCAGCAAACCAGGGACGGGAGGGGAAGCTTTCTTT. This codes for CASKPGTGGEAFF. The full variable domain, rest sourced from reference TRBV2 and TRBJ1-1, is EPEVTQTPSHQVTQMGQEVILRCVPISNHLYFYWYRQILGQKVEFLVSFYNNEISEKSEIFDDQFSVERPDGSNFTLKIRSTKLEDSAMYFCASKPGTGGEAFFGQGTRLTVV.

The chain carries TRBV23-1 and TRBJ1-4, with TRBD1 as a possible D gene (6 bases). TRBV23-1 is treated as an ORF (open reading frame) with a function not yet certain. V lost 4 bases and J 4 bases, leaving 10 bases between the germline ends. This CDR3 is built from 14 residues. The CDR3 region has the DNA TGCGCCAGCAGTCCGACAGGTAGTAATGAAAAACTGTTTTTT. Amino acid sequence: CASSPTGSNEKLFF.

In DNA form, the CDR3 reads TGTGCCACCAGCAGCTCCGGGACAGGGGTTTTTGAGCAGTACTTC. This encodes CATSSSGTGVFEQYF. The V call is TRBV15, the J call TRBJ2-7; 10 nucleotides align to TRBD1. Germline loops: CDR1 LNHNV, CDR2 YYDKDF (reference sequence). Unmatched junction bases numbered 9, after V lost 3 bases and J lost 7 bases. The CDR3 sequence is 15 residues long.

This clone has a single count. The genes are TRBV4-3 and TRBJ2-4; the D is unclear. The CDR3 length is 17 residues. CDR1 is LGHNA, CDR2 YSLEER, per germline. Trimming shortened V by 0 bases and J by 0 bases, and 12 bases separated the two germline ends. The CDR3: CASSQDLTVSAKNIQYF. CDR3 in DNA: TGCGCCAGCAGCCAAGACCTTACAGTCTCAGCCAAAAACATTCAGTACTTC.

The rearrangement links TRBV9 to TRBJ2-2; D not certain. This CDR3 has 17 amino acids. V shed 0 bases and J shed 4 bases, with 16 bases lying between them. CDR1 SGDLS and CDR2 YYNGEE come from the germline V gene. The CDR3 region is CASSVATSTYSTGELFF. CDR3 nucleotides: TGTGCCAGCAGCGTAGCTACCTCGACTTATTCCACCGGGGAGCTGTTTTTT.

The chain links TRBV28 to TRBJ1-1; unclear D gene. From germline, CDR1 is MDHEN and CDR2 SYDVKM. V was pared by 7 bases and J by 0 bases, with 21 bases between. This CDR3 has 17 residues. This chain's CDR3 is CASNSPRGRGVNTEAFF. As DNA, the CDR3 is TGTGCCAGCAACTCCCCTAGAGGGCGCGGAGTGAACACTGAAGCTTTCTTT.

The CDR3 region is CASSLGLTGDLLSNTEAFF. The CDR3, as DNA: TGTGCCAGCAGCTTAGGATTGACAGGGGACCTCCTTTCGAACACTGAAGCTTTCTTT. V gene TRBV7-2 combines with J gene TRBJ1-1, with 8 bases lining up with TRBD1. The CDR3 totals 19 residues. Germline lookup yields CDR1 SGHTA and CDR2 FQGNSA. With V trimmed by 1 base and J by 1 base, 14 bases remained unmatched.

V is TRBV19 and J is TRBJ2-1; TRBD2 matches 14 bases. The CDR3 is made up of 19 amino acids. Germline assignment: CDR1 LNHDA and CDR2 SQIVND (reference sequence). Losses at the gene ends were 4 bases for V and 0 bases for J; bases not matched to a gene: 8. DNA of the CDR3: TGTGCCAGTAGTAAGGGACTAGCGGGGGCCACCTTCTCCTACAATGAGCAGTTCTTC. This translates into CASSKGLAGATFSYNEQFF.

The rearrangement joins TRBV7-8 to TRBJ1-1; no reliable D call. The germline V gene encodes CDR1 SGHVS and CDR2 FQNEAQ. Trimming removed 0 bases at V and 5 bases at J, with 13 bases between. CDR3 length: 15 amino acids. The CDR3 DNA is TGTGCCAGCAGCTTAGCTCGAGAGAGAGGGACTGAAGCTTTCTTT. Its translation is CASSLARERGTEAFF. The full variable domain, in which reference TRBV7-8 and TRBJ1-1 provide the parts outside the CDR3, is GAGVSQSPRYKVAKRGQDVALRCDPISGHVSLFWYQQALGQGPEFLTYFQNEAQLDKSGLPSDRFFAERPEGSVSTLKIQRTQQEDSAVYLCASSLARERGTEAFFGQGTRLTVV.

The CDR3 is CASSLTRTGSTDTQYF. The CDR3 region has the DNA TGTGCCAGCAGCTTAACCCGGACAGGTAGCACAGATACGCAGTATTTT. The chain links TRBV7-2 to TRBJ2-3, with 7 positions matching TRBD1. This CDR3 is built from 16 residues. Germline V gene sequence: CDR1 SGHTA, CDR2 FQGNSA. V shed 2 bases and J 0 bases; nucleotides not matched to a gene: 5. Combining the CDR3 with reference TRBV7-2 and TRBJ2-3 gives the whole variable domain GAGVSQSPSNKVTEKGKDVELRCDPISGHTALYWYRQSLGQGLEFLIYFQGNSAPDKSGLPSDRFSAERTGGSVSTLTIQRTQQEDSAVYLCASSLTRTGSTDTQYFGPGTRLTVL.

The rearrangement uses TRBV2 and TRBJ2-3; D not certain. The V gene's germline CDR1 is SNHLY and CDR2 FYNNEI. The CDR3 totals 14 residues. The germline V and J ends were trimmed by 3 bases and 2 bases, with 9 bases remaining between them. The CDR3 bases are TGTGCCAGCAGTGACGTACTTCCCACAGATACGCAGTATTTT. It is translated as CASSDVLPTDTQYF. Together with reference TRBV2 and TRBJ2-3, the CDR3 gives the full variable domain: EPEVTQTPSHQVTQMGQEVILRCVPISNHLYFYWYRQILGQKVEFLVSFYNNEISEKSEIFDDQFSVERPDGSNFTLKIRSTKLEDSAMYFCASSDVLPTDTQYFGPGTRLTVL.

In this sample, this clone turned up a few times. The gene calls are TRBV6-1 and TRBJ2-7, with D tentatively TRBD1 (6 bases). The CDR3 totals 14 residues. Germline CDR1 reads MNHNS; CDR2 reads SASEGT. The V end lost 8 bases, the J end lost 3 bases, and 17 bases lay between the germline ends. The CDR3 reads CASCTRDTNYEQYF. The CDR3 DNA follows: TGTGCCAGCTGCACCCGGGACACGAACTACGAGCAGTACTTC.

The chain has TRBV7-2 and TRBJ1-6; D is undetermined. The ends were cut back, 4 bases at V and 4 bases at J, with 14 bases in the middle. This CDR3 has 16 amino acids. From germline, CDR1 is SGHTA and CDR2 FQGNSA. CDR3 DNA sequence: TGTGCCAGCAGCTCTCCTCCAGAACGTTATAATTCACCCCTCCACTTT. It codes for CASSSPPERYNSPLHF. Based on the CDR3 plus reference TRBV7-2 and TRBJ1-6, the full variable domain is GAGVSQSPSNKVTEKGKDVELRCDPISGHTALYWYRQSLGQGLEFLIYFQGNSAPDKSGLPSDRFSAERTGGSVSTLTIQRTQQEDSAVYLCASSSPPERYNSPLHFGNGTRLTVT.

The chain has TRBV6-5 and TRBJ2-5, with D possibly TRBD2 on 6 matching bases. The CDR3 is 15 residues long. Germline assignment: CDR1 MNHEY and CDR2 SVGAGI. The V and J ends lost 6 bases and 6 bases respectively, with 20 bases between them. CDR3 residues: CASSDPGTQRKTQYF. In DNA, the CDR3 is TGTGCCAGCAGCGACCCCGGGACTCAACGCAAGACCCAGTACTTC.

This clone was counted only a few times. V gene TRBV2 combines with J gene TRBJ2-3; possibly TRBD2 for D (5 bases). The CDR3 consists of 13 residues. V lost 2 bases to trimming and J lost 3 bases, with 6 bases between them. Germline CDR1 SNHLY, CDR2 FYNNEI. The CDR3 nucleotides read TGTGCCAGCAGTGAATCGGGGACAGATACGCAGTATTTT. Translated, it gives CASSESGTDTQYF.

The chain uses TRBV4-1 and TRBJ1-1; possibly TRBD1 for D (6 bases). Germline-derived CDR1 and CDR2 are MGHRA and YSYEKL. This CDR3 spans 15 amino acids. V was trimmed by 0 bases and J by 3 bases, leaving 11 bases between them. The CDR3 sequence: CASSQDLQGYTEAFF. The CDR3 nucleotides read TGCGCCAGCAGCCAAGACCTACAGGGATACACTGAAGCTTTCTTT.

This chain uses TRBV7-9 with TRBJ1-1, with D possibly matching TRBD1 (5 bases). Trimming stripped 0 bases from V and 2 bases from J, with 7 bases between. Germline assignment: CDR1 SEHNR and CDR2 FQNEAQ (reference sequence). The CDR3 runs to 14 residues. CDR3 sequence reads: CASSLADRNTEAFF. The CDR3 DNA reads as TGTGCCAGCAGCTTAGCTGACAGAAACACTGAAGCTTTCTTT.

The rearrangement joins TRBV2 to TRBJ1-2; 7 bases agree with TRBD1. With 1 base clipped from V and 12 bases from J, the junction kept 14 bases outside the gene matches. The CDR3 sequence is 15 residues long. In germline, CDR1 is SNHLY, CDR2 FYNNEI. The DNA of the CDR3 is TGTGCCAGCAGTGAAGGGTTAGTGACAGGGAGCGGCCACACCTTC. This translates into CASSEGLVTGSGHTF.